The present entry profiles one T cell receptor (beta chain) with its context. The CDR3 sequence is 15 residues long. Trimming cost V 5 bases and J 3 bases, with 14 bases left between them. Germline loops: CDR1 MNHNY, CDR2 SVGAGI (reference sequence). The source of the sample is a study of blood T cell repertoires in COVID-19. Study overall: PBMCs, B-cell-depleted T cells, or T cells were the source of the cDNA or gDNA that made up the material.

Original processing methods: Reference gene primer amplification yielded estimated nucleated cell counts. The repertoire was sequenced with immunoSEQ multiplex PCR; TCRdb's copy has only in-frame clones and lacks some. D and trimming come from the DNA, and the V and J calls and clone size come from that table. This table holds about 240,000 clones, 88% found once. The source material was peripheral blood. The TCR originated in a woman in her twenties or thirties with acute or convalescent COVID-19. V usage is TRBV6-6 and J usage is TRBJ2-1; a possible D gene is TRBD2 (6 bases). Here the CDR3 reads CASSNQRDFYNEQFF. The DNA of the CDR3 is TGTGCCAGCAGTAATCAACGGGACTTCTACAATGAGCAGTTCTTC.